This T cell receptor (beta chain) was captured in a study of blood T cell repertoires in COVID-19. Study overall: Acute and convalescent COVID-19 samples came from the United States, Italy and Spain. T cells, B-cell-depleted T cells, or PBMCs supplied cDNA or gDNA.

With V trimmed by 7 bases and J by 0 bases, 3 bases remained unmatched. This CDR3 spans 13 amino acids. CDR1 SGHRS and CDR2 YFSETQ come from the germline V gene. Original processing notes: Nucleated cell number was recorded as an estimate derived from reference gene primer amplification. Generated by immunoSEQ multiplex PCR, the TCRdb table keeps only in-frame clones and is missing some. V and J calls plus clone size are reproduced from that table; the DNA served to infer D and trimming. This sample has 150,000 to 200,000 clones, with roughly four fifths found just once. Sequencing was performed on peripheral blood. This clonotype originated in a woman of 80 years or more with acute or convalescent COVID-19. J is TRBJ2-7 and V is TRBV5-1; 8 nucleotides align to TRBD2. The CDR3 is CASSTSGSYEQYF. As DNA, the CDR3 is TGCGCCAGCTCCACTAGCGGCTCCTACGAGCAGTACTTC.